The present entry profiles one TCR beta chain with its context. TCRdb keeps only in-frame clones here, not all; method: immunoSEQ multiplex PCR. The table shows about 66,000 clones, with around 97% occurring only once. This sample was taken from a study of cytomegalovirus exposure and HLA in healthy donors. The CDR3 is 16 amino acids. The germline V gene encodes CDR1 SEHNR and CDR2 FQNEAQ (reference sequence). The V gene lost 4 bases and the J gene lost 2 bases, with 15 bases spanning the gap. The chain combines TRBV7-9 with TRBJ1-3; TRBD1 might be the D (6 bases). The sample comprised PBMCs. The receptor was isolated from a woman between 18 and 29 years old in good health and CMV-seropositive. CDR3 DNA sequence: TGTGCCAGCAGCTCCACGGACAGTTCCCCTGGAAACACCATATATTTT. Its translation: CASSSTDSSPGNTIYF.